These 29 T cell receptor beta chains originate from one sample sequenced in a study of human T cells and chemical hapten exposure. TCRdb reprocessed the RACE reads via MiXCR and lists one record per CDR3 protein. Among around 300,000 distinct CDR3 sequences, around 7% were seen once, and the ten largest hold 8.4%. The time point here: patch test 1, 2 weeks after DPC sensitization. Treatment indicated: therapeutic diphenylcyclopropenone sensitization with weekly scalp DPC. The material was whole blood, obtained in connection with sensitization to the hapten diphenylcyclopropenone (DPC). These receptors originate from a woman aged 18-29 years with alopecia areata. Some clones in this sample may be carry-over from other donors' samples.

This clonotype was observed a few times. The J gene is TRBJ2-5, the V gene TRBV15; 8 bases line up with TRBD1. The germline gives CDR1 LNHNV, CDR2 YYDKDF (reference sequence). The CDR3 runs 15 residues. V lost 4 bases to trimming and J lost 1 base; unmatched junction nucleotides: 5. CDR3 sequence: CATSKTGATQETQYF. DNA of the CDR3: TGTGCCACCAGCAAGACAGGGGCGACCCAAGAGACCCAGTACTTC.

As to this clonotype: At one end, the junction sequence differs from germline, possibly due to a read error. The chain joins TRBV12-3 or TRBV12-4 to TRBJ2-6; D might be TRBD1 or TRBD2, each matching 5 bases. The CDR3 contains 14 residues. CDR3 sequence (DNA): TGTGCCAGCAGTCGGGTCGCCGGGGCCAACATCCTGACTTTC. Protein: CASSRVAGANILTF.

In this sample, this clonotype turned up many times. The CDR3 bases are TGCAGCGTTGACAGGCGTGGGGGCTATGGCTACACCTTC. It encodes CSVDRRGGYGYTF. The V call is TRBV29-1, the J call TRBJ1-2, with D perhaps matching TRBD1 (5 bases). Germline loops: CDR1 SQVTM, CDR2 ANQGSEA. The CDR3 consists of 13 residues. With 3 bases removed from V and 4 bases from J, the gap between germline ends came to 12 bases.

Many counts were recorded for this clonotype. In DNA, the CDR3 is TGCGCCAGCAGCTTGGATACCTCACCCTACGAGCAGTACTTC. It specifies CASSLDTSPYEQYF. This rearrangement joins TRBV5-1 to TRBJ2-7, with D unresolved. The germline V gene has CDR1 SGHRS and CDR2 YFSETQ. The CDR3 is made up of 14 amino acids. The V and J ends lost 0 bases and 2 bases respectively, with 9 bases between them.

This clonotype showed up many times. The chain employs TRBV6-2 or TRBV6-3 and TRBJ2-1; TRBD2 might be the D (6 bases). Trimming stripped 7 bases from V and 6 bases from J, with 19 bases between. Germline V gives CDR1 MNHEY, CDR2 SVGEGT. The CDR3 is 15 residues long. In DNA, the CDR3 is TGTGCCAGCAAGTTCCTCGGGGACTTCGGCAATGAGCAGTTCTTC. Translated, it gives CASKFLGDFGNEQFF.

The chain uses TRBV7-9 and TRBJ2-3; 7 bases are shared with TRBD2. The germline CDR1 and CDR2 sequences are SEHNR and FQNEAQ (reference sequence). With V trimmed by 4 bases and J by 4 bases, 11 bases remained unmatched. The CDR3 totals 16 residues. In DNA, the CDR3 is TGTGCCAGCAGCTCCCAGCGGAGCGGGACGCCAGATACGCAGTATTTT. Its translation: CASSSQRSGTPDTQYF.

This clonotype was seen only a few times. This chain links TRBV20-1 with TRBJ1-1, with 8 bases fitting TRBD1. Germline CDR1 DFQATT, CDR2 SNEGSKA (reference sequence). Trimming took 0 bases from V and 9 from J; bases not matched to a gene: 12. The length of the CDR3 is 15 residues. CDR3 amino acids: CSARDFSVDRVKAFF. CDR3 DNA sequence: TGCAGTGCTAGAGATTTCTCTGTGGACAGGGTGAAAGCTTTCTTT.

The CDR3 spells CASTLGAKNIQYF. As DNA, the CDR3 is TGTGCCAGCACCCTGGGAGCCAAAAACATTCAGTACTTC. V is TRBV12-3 or TRBV12-4 and J is TRBJ2-4; D unresolved. The length of the CDR3 is 13 residues. V was cut by 7 bases and J by 0 bases, with 7 bases left in between.

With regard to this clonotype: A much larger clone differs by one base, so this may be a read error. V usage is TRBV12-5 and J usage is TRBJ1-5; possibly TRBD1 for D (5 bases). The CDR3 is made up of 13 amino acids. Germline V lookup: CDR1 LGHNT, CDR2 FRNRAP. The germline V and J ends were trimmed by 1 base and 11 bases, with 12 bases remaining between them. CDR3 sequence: CASGLASRQSQHF. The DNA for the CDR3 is TGTGCTAGTGGTTTGGCCTCGCGACAGTCCCAGCATTTT.

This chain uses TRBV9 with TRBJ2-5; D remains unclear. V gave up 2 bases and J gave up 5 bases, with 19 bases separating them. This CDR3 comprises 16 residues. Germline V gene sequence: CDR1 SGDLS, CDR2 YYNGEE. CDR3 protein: CASSVMSGQATETQYF. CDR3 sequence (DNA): TGTGCCAGCAGCGTTATGTCGGGCCAAGCCACGGAGACCCAGTACTTC.

This CDR3 is CSARDRGGLGTYNEQFF. DNA of the CDR3: TGCAGTGCTAGAGATAGGGGGGGACTCGGGACCTACAATGAGCAGTTCTTC. V and J are TRBV20-1 and TRBJ2-1; a possible D gene is TRBD2 (7 bases). Germline loops: CDR1 DFQATT, CDR2 SNEGSKA (reference sequence). The CDR3 has 17 residues. The germline V and J ends were trimmed by 0 bases and 2 bases, with 17 bases remaining between them.

In DNA, the CDR3 is TGTGCCAGCAGTTTTGTCATTGAGCAGTTCTTC. Its protein product is CASSFVIEQFF. The chain carries TRBV12-3 or TRBV12-4 and TRBJ2-1; D unclear. Trimming left V 3 bases short and J 9 bases short, with 6 bases between. The CDR3 is 11 residues long.

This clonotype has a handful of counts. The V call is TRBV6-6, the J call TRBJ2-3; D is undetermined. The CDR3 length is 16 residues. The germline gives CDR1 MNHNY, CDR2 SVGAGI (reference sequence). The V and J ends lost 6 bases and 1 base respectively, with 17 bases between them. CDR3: CASRLIPLRCTDTQYF. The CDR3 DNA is TGTGCCAGCAGACTAATTCCTTTAAGGTGCACAGATACGCAGTATTTT.

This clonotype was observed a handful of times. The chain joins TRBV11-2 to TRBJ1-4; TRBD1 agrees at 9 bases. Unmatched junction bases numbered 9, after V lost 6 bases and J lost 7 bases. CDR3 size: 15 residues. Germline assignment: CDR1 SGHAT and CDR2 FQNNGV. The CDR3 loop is CASSPGTGIREKLFF. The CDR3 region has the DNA TGTGCCAGCAGTCCGGGGACAGGGATTCGTGAAAAACTGTTTTTT.

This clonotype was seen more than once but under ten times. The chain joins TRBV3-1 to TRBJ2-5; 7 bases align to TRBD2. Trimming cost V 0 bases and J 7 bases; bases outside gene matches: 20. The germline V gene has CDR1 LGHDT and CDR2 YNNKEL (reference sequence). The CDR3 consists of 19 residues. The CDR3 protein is CASSQDWGSGERLRGTQYF. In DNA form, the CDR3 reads TGTGCCAGCAGCCAAGATTGGGGGAGCGGGGAGCGCCTTAGGGGGACCCAGTACTTC.

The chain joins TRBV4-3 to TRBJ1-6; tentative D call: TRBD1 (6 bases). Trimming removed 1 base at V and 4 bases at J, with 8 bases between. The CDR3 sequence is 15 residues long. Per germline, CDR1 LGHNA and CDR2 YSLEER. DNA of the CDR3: TGCGCCAGCAGCCAAGTGGGACATTATAATTCACCCCTCCACTTT. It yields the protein CASSQVGHYNSPLHF.

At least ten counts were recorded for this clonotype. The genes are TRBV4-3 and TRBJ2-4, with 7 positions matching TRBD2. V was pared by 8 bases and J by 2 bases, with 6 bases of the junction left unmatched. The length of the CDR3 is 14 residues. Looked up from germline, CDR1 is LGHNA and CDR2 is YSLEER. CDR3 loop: CASSGGETKNIQYF. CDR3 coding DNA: TGCGCCAGCTCGGGGGGTGAGACCAAAAACATTCAGTACTTC.

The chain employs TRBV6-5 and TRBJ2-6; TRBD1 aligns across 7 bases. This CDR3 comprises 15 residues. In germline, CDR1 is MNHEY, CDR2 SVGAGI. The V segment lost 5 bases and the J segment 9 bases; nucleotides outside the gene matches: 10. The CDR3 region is CASSGDDRDLNVLTF. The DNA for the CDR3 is TGTGCCAGCAGTGGGGATGACAGGGACCTCAACGTCCTGACTTTC.

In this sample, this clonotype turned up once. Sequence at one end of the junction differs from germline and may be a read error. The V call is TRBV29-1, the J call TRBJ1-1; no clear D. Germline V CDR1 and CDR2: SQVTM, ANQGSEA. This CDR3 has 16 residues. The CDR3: CSAEDLASSSNTEAFF. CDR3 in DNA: TGCAGCGCTGAAGATTTGGCCTCCTCCTCGAACACTGAAGCTTTCTTT.

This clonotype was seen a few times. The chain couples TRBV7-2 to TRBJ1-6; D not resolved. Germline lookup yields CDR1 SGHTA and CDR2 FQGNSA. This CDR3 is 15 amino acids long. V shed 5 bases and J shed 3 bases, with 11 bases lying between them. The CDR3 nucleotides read TGTGCCAGCAGCCCTGGAGAATACTATAATTCACCCCTCCACTTT. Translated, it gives CASSPGEYYNSPLHF.

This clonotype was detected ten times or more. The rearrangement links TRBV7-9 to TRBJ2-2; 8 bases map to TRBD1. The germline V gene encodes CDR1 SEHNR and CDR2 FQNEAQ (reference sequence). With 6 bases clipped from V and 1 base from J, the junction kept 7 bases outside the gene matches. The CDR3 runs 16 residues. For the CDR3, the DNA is TGTGCCAGCAGGGATTTTGGACAGGGGAACACCGGGGAGCTGTTTTTT. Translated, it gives CASRDFGQGNTGELFF. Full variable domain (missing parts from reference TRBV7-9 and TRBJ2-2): DTGVSQNPRHKITKRGQNVTFRCDPISEHNRLYWYRQTLGQGPEFLTYFQNEAQLEKSRLLSDRFSAERPKGSFSTLEIQRTEQGDSAMYLCASRDFGQGNTGELFFGEGSRLTVL.

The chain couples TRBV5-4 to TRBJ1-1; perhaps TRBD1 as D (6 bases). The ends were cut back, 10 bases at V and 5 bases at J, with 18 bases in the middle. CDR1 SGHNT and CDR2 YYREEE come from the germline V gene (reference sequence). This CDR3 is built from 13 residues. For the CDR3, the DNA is TGTGCCGTCCCGTCCAGGGGTACGACTGAAGCTTTCTTT. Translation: CAVPSRGTTEAFF.

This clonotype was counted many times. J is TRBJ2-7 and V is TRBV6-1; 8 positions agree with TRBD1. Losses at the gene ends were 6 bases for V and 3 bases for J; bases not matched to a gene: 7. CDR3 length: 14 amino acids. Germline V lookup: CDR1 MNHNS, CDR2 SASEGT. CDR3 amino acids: CASRTRGQYYEQYF. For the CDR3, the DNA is TGTGCCAGCAGGACCAGGGGGCAATACTACGAGCAGTACTTC.

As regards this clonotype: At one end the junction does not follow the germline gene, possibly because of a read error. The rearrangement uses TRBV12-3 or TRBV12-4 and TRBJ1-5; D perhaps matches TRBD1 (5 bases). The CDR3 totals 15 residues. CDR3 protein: CASSLDSHSNQPQHF. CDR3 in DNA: TGTGCCAGCAGCTTAGACAGCCATAGCAATCAGCCCCAGCATTTT.

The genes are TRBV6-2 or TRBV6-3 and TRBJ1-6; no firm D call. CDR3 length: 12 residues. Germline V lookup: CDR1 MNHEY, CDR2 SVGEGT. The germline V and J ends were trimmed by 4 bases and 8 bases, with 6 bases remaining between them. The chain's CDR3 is CASSSPDSPLHF. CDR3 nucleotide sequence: TGTGCCAGCAGTTCCCCGGATTCACCCCTCCACTTT.

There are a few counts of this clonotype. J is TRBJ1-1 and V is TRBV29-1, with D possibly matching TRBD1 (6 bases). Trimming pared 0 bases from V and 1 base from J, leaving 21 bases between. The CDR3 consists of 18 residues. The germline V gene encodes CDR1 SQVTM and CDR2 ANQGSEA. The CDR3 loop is CSVEDISGGPTGNTEAFF. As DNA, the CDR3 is TGCAGCGTTGAAGATATCTCGGGGGGGCCGACAGGGAACACTGAAGCTTTCTTT.

The CDR3 DNA reads as TGTGCCAGCAGTTTGGGCCCTAAGGCCCCCCACGAGCAGTACTTC. Translated: CASSLGPKAPHEQYF. V is TRBV27 and J is TRBJ2-7; no clear D. CDR1 MNHEY and CDR2 SMNVEV come from the germline V gene (reference sequence). V was clipped by 3 bases and J by 5 bases, with 17 bases between them. This CDR3 spans 15 amino acids.

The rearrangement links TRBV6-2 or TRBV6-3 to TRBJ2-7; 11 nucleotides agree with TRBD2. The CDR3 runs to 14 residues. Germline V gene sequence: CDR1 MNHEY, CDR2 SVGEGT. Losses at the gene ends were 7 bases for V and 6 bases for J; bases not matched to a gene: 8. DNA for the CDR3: TGTGCCAGCACGTTGTCTAGCGGGGGGTCCGAGCAGTACTTC. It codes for CASTLSSGGSEQYF.

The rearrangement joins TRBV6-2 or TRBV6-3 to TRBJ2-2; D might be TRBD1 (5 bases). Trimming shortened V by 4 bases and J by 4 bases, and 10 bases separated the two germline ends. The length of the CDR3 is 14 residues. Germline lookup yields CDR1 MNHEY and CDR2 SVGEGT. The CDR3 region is CASSWTFGTGELFF. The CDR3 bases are TGTGCCAGCAGTTGGACATTTGGCACCGGGGAGCTGTTTTTT.